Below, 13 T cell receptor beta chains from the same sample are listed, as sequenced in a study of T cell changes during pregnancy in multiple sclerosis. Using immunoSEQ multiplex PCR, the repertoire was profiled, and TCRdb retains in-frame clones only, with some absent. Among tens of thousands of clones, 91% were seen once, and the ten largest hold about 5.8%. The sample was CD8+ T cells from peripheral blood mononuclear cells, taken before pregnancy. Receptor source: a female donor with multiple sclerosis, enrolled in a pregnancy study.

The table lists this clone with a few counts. The CDR3 DNA follows: TGTGCCAGCAGTGCCCCAAGCACAGATACGCAGTATTTT. This sequence encodes CASSAPSTDTQYF. The chain joins TRBV6-1 to TRBJ2-3; D is unresolved. CDR1 and CDR2 from the germline V gene are MNHNS and SASEGT. CDR3 length: 13 residues. With 4 bases removed from V and 0 bases from J, the gap between germline ends came to 5 bases.

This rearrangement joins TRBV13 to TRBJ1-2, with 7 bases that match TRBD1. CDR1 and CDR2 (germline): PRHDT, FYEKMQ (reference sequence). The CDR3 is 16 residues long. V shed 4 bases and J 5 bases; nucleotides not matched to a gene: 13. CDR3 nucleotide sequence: TGTGCCAGCAGCTCGGGACAGTCCCTTGTTAGGTATGGCTACACCTTC. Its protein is CASSSGQSLVRYGYTF.

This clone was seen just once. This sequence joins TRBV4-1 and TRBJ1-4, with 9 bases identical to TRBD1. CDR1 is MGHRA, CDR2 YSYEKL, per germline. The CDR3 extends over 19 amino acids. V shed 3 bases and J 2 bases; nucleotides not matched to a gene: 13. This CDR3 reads CASSHGTGWVEATNEKLFF. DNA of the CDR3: TGCGCCAGCAGCCATGGGACAGGGTGGGTTGAAGCGACTAATGAAAAACTGTTTTTT.

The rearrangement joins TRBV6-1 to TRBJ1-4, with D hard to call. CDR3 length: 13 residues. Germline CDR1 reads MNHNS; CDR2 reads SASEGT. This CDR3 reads CPTPPEGNEKLFF. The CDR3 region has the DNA TGTCCTACTCCTCCCGAGGGAAATGAAAAACTGTTTTTT.

CDR3 protein: CASSLVGDTDTQYF. The CDR3 DNA follows: TGTGCCAGCAGCCTAGTTGGAGACACAGATACGCAGTATTTT. The chain uses TRBV7-8 and TRBJ2-3, with D hard to call. The CDR3 runs 14 residues. Germline V gives CDR1 SGHVS, CDR2 FQNEAQ. V was shortened by 5 bases and J by 2 bases, with 11 bases between the two germline ends.

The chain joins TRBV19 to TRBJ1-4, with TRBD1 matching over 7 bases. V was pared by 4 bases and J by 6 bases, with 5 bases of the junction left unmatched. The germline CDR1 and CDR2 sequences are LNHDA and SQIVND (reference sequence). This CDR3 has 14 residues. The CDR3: CASSTTGLDEKLFF. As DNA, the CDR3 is TGTGCCAGTAGTACGACAGGGCTAGATGAAAAACTGTTTTTT. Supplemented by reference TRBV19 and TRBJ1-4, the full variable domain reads DGGITQSPKYLFRKEGQNVTLSCEQNLNHDAMYWYRQDPGQGLRLIYYSQIVNDFQKGDIAEGYSVSREKKESFPLTVTSAQKNPTAFYLCASSTTGLDEKLFFGSGTQLSVL.

DNA of the CDR3: TGTGCCAGCAGCTTAGTAGCCACCGGCTTGGGGACAGGGGAAGGCGAGCAGTACTTC. Encoded protein: CASSLVATGLGTGEGEQYF. This chain uses TRBV7-6 with TRBJ2-7, with 10 bases identical to TRBD1. V was pared by 1 base and J by 6 bases, with 18 bases of the junction left unmatched. Germline V gene lookup returns CDR1 SGHVS and CDR2 FNYEAQ. The CDR3 runs 19 residues.

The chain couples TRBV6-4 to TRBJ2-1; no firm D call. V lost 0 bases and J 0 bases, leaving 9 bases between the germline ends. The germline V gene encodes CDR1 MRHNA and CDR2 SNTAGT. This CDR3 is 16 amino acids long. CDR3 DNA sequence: TGTGCCAGCAGTGACTCTCCCCTTAGCTCCTACAATGAGCAGTTCTTC. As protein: CASSDSPLSSYNEQFF.

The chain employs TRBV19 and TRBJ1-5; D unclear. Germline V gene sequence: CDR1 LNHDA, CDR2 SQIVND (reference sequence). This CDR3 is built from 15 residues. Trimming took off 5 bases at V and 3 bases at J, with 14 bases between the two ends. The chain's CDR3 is CASSAVDGVNQPQHF. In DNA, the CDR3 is TGTGCCAGTAGTGCGGTAGATGGTGTCAATCAGCCCCAGCATTTT.

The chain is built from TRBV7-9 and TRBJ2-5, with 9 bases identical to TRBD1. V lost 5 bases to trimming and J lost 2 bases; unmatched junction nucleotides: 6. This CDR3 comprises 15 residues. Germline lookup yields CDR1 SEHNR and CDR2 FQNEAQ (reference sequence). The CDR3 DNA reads TGTGCCAGCAGCCCCTTGGGACAGGGACAAGAGACCCAGTACTTC. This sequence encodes CASSPLGQGQETQYF.

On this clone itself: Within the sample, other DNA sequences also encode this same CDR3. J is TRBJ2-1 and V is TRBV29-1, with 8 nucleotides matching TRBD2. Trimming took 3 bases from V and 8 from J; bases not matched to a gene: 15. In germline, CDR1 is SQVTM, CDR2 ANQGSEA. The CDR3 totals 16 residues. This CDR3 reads CSVDMWVAGRGYEQFF. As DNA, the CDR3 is TGCAGCGTTGACATGTGGGTAGCGGGGCGCGGCTATGAGCAGTTCTTC.

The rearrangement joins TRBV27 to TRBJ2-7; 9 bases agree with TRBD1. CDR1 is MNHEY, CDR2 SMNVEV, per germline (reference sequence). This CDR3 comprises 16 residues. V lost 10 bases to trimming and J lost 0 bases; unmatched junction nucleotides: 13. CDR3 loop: CATHRRWGQGSYEQYF. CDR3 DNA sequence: TGTGCCACCCACCGCCGTTGGGGACAGGGCTCCTACGAGCAGTACTTC.

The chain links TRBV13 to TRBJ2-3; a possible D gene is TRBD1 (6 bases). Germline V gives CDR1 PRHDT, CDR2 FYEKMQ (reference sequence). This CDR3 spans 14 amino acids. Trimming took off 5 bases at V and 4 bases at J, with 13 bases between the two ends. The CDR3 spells CASSAGQGPDTQYF. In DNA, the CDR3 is TGTGCCAGCAGCGCCGGCCAGGGGCCAGATACGCAGTATTTT. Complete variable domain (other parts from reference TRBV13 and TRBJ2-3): AAGVIQSPRHLIKEKRETATLKCYPIPRHDTVYWYQQGPGQDPQFLISFYEKMQSDKGSIPDRFSAQQFSDYHSELNMSSLELGDSALYFCASSAGQGPDTQYFGPGTRLTVL.